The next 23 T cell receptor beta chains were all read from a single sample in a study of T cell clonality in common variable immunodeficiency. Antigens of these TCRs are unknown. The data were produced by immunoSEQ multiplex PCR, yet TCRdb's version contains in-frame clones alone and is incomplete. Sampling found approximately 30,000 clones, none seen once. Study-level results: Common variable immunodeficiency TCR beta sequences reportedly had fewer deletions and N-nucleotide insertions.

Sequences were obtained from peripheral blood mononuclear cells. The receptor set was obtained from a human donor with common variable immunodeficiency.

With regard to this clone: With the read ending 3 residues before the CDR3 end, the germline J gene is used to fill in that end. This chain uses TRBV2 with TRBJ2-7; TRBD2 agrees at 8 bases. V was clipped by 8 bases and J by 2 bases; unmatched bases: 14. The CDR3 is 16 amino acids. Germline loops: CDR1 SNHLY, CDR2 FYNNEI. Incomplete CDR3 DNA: TGTGCCAGCCCCGGAGATGGAGAGCGGGGGACCTACGAG. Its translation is CASPGDGERGTYE. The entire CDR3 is CASPGDGERGTYEQYF.

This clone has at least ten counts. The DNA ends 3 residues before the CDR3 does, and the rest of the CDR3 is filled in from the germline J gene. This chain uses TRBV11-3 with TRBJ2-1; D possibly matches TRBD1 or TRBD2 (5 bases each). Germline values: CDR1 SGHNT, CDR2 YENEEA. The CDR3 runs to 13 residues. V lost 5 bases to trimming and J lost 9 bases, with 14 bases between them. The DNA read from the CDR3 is TGTGCCAGCAGCGAGGGGCTAGTCTCTGAG. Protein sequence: CASSEGLVSE. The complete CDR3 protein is CASSEGLVSEQFF.

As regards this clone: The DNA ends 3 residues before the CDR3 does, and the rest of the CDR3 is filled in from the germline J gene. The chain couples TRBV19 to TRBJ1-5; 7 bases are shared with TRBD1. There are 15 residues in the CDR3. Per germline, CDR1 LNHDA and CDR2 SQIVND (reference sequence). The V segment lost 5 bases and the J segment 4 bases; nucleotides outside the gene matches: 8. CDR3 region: CASSPDRPENQPQHF. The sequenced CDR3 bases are TGTGCCAGTAGTCCGGACAGGCCAGAAAATCAGCCC.

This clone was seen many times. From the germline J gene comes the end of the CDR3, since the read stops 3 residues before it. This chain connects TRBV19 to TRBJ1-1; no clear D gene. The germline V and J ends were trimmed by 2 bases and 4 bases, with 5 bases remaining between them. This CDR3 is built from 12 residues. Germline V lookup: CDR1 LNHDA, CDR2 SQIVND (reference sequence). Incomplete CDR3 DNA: TGTGCCAGTAGTATACACATCACTGAA. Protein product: CASSIHITE. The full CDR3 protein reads CASSIHITEAFF. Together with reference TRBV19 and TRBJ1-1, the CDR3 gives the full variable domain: DGGITQSPKYLFRKEGQNVTLSCEQNLNHDAMYWYRQDPGQGLRLIYYSQIVNDFQKGDIAEGYSVSREKKESFPLTVTSAQKNPTAFYLCASSIHITEAFFGQGTRLTVV.

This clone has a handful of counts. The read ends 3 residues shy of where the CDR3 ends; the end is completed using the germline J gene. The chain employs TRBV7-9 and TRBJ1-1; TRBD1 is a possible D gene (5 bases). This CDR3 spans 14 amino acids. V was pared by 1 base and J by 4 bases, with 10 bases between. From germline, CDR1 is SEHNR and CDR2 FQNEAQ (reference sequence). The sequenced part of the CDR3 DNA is TGTGCCAGCAGCTTAGATGCAGGGTTCACTGAA. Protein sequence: CASSLDAGFTE. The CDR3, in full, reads CASSLDAGFTEAFF.

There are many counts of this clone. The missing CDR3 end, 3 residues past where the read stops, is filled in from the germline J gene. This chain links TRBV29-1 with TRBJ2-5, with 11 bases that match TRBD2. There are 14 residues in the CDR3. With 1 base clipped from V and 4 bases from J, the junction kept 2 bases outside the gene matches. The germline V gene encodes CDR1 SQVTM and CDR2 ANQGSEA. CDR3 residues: CSVEGLAGRETQYF. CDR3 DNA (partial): TGCAGCGTTGAAGGACTAGCGGGACGAGAGACC. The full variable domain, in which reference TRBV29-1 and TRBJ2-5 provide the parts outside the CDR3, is SAVISQKPSRDICQRGTSLTIQCQVDSQVTMMFWYRQQPGQSLTLIATANQGSEATYESGFVIDKFPISRPNLTFSTLTVSNMSPEDSSIYLCSVEGLAGRETQYFGPGTRLLVL.

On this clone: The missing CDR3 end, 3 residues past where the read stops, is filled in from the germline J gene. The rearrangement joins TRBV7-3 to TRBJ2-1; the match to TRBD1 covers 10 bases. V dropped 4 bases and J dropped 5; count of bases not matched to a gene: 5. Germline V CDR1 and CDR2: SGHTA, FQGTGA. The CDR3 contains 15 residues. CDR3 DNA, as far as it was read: TGTGCCAGCAGCTCGACAGGGGGCAGGGACAATGAG. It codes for CASSSTGGRDNE. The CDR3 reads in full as CASSSTGGRDNEQFF.

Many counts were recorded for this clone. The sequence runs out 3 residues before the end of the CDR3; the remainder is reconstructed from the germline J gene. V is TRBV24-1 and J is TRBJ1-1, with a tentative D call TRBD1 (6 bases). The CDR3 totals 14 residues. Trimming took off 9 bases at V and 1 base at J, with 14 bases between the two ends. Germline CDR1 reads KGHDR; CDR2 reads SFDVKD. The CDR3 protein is CATSAGGSNTEAFF. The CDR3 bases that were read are TGTGCCACCTCGGCGGGGGGCTCGAACACTGAA.

The CDR3 DNA, read in part, is TGTGCCAGCAGTTGGACAGTATCGCAGCCC. It is translated as CASSWTVSQP. In full, the CDR3 reads CASSWTVSQPQHF. J is TRBJ1-5 and V is TRBV2; tentative D call: TRBD1 (6 bases). Read data end 3 residues before the CDR3 end; the end is taken from the germline J gene. V gave up 5 bases and J gave up 7 bases, with 12 bases separating them. The germline CDR1 and CDR2 sequences are SNHLY and FYNNEI. The CDR3 length is 13 residues.

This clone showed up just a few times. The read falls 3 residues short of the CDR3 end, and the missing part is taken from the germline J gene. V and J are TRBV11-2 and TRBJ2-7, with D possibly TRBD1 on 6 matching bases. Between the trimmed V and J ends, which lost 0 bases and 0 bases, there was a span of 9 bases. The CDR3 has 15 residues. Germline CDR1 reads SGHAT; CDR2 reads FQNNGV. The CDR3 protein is CASSLEGQSSYEQYF. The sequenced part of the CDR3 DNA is TGTGCCAGCAGCTTAGAAGGACAGAGCTCCTACGAG.

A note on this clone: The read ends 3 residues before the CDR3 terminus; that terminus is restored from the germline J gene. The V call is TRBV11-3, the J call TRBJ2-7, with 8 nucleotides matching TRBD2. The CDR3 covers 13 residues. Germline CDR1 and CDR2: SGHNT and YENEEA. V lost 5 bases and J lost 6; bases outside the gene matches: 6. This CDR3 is CASSAGTRSEQYF. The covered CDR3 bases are TGTGCCAGCAGCGCCGGGACTAGGAGCGAG.

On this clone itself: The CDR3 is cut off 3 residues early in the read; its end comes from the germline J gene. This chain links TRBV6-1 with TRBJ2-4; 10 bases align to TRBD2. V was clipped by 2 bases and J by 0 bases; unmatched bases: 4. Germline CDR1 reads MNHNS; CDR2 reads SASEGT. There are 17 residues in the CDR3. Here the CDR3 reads CASSELRLAGAKNIQYF. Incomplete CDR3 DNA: TGTGCCAGCAGTGAATTAAGACTAGCGGGAGCCAAAAACATT.

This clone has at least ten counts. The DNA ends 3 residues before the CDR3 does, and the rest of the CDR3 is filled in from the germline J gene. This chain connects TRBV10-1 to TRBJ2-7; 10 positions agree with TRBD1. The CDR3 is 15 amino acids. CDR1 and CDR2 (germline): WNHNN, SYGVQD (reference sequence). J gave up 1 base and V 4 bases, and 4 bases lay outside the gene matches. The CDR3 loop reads CASSARTGGSYEQYF. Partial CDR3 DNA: TGCGCCAGCAGTGCCCGGACAGGGGGTTCCTACGAG.

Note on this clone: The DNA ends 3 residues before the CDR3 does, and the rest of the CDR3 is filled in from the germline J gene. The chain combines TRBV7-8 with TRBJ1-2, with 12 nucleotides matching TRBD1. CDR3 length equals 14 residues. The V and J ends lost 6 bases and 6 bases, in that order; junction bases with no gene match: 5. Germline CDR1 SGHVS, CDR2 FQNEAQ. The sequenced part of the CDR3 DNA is TGTGCCAGCAGTTTCCGGGACAGGGGGCATGGC. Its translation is CASSFRDRGHG. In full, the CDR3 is CASSFRDRGHGYTF.

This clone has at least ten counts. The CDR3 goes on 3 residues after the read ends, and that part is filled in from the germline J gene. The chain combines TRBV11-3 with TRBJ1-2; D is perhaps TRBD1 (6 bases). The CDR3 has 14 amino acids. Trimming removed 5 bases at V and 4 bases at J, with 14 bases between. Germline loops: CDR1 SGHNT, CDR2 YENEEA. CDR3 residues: CASSPWDTGYGYTF. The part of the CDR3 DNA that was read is TGTGCCAGCAGCCCTTGGGACACGGGCTATGGC.

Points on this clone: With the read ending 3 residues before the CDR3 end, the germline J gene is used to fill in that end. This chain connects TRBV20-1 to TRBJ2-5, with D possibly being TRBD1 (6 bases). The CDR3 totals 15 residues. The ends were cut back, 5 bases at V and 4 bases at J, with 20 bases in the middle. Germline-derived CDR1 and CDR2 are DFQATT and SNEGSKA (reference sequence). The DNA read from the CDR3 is TGCAGTGCTTTAGAGATGGGGGCTGGAGGAGAGACC. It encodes CSALEMGAGGET. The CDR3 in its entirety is CSALEMGAGGETQYF.

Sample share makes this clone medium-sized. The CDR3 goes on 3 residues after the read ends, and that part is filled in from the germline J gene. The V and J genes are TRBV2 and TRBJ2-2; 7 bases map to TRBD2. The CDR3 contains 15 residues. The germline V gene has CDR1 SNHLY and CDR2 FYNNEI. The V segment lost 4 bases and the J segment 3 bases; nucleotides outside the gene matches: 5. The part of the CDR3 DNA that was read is TGTGCCAGCAGTGTCCGGGACTACTACACCGGGGAG. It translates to CASSVRDYYTGE. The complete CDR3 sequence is CASSVRDYYTGELFF.

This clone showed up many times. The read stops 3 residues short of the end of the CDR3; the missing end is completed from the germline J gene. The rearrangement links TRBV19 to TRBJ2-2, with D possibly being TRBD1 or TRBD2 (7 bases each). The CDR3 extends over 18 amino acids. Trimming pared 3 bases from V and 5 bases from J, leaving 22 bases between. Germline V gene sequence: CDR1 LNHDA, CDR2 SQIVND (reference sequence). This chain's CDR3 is CASSMPLWEGARTGELFF. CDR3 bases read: TGTGCCAGTAGTATGCCCCTGTGGGAGGGGGCTCGGACCGGGGAG. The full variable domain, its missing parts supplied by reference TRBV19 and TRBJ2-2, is DGGITQSPKYLFRKEGQNVTLSCEQNLNHDAMYWYRQDPGQGLRLIYYSQIVNDFQKGDIAEGYSVSREKKESFPLTVTSAQKNPTAFYLCASSMPLWEGARTGELFFGEGSRLTVL.

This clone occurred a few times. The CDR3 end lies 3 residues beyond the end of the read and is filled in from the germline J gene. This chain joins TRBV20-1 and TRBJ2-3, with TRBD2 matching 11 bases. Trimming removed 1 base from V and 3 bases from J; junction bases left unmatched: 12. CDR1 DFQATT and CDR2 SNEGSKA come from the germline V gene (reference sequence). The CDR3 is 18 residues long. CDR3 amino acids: CSARVGLAGGTLTDTQYF. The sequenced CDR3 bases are TGCAGTGCTAGAGTCGGGCTAGCGGGAGGCACCTTGACAGATACG.

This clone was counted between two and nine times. CDR3 residues: CASSPYSGSNDEQYF. Incomplete CDR3 DNA: TGTGCCAGCAGCCCCTATAGCGGGAGTAACGACGAG. The chain recombines TRBV7-3 with TRBJ2-7; 9 nucleotides match TRBD2. The missing CDR3 end, 3 residues past where the read stops, is filled in from the germline J gene. Germline trimming cut 5 bases from V and 5 bases from J; bases unmatched to any gene: 10. Germline V lookup: CDR1 SGHTA, CDR2 FQGTGA. The length of the CDR3 is 15 residues.

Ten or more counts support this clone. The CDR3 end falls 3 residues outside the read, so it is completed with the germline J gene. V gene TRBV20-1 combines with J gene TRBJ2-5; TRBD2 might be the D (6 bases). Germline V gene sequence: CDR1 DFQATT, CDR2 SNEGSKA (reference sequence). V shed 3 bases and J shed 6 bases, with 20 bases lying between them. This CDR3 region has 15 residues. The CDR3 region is CSASARGYSNKTQYF. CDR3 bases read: TGCAGTGCTAGTGCCCGGGGGTATAGCAATAAGACC.

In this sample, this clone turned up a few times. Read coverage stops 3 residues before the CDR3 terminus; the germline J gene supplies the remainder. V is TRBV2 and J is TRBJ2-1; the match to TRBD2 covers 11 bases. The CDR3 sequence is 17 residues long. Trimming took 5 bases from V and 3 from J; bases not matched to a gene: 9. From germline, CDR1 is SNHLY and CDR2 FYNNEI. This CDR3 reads CASSRITGLAVYNEQFF. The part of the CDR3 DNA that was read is TGTGCCAGCAGTAGGATTACGGGACTAGCGGTCTACAATGAG.

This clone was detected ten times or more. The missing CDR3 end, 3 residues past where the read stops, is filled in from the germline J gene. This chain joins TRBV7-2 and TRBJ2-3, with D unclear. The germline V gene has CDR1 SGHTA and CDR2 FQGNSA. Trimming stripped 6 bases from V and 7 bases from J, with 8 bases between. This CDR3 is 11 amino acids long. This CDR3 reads CASSNTNTQYF. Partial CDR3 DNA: TGTGCCAGCAGTAACACGAATACG. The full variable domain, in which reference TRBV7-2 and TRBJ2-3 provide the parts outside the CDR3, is GAGVSQSPSNKVTEKGKDVELRCDPISGHTALYWYRQSLGQGLEFLIYFQGNSAPDKSGLPSDRFSAERTGGSVSTLTIQRTQQEDSAVYLCASSNTNTQYFGPGTRLTVL.